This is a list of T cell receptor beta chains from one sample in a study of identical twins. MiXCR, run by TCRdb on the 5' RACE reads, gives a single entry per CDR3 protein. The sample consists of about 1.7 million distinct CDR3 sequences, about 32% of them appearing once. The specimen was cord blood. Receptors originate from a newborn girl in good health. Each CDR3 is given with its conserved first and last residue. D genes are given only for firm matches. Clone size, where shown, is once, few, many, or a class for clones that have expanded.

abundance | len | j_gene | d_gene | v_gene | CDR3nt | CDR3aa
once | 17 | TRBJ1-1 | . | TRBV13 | TGTGCCAGCAGCTTAGGATACGTCGGGACCGAGACGTTTGAAGCTTTCTTT | CASSLGYVGTETFEAFF
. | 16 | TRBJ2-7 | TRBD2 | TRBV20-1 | TGCAGTGCTGCCCTAATAGCGGGAGGTCTCTACAATGAGCAGTACTTC | CSAALIAGGLYNEQYF
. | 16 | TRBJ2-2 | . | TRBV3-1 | TGTGCCAGCAGCGAGACACGCCTTGCGAACACCGGGGAGCTGTTTTTT | CASSETRLANTGELFF
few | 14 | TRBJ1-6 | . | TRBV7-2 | TGTGCCAGCAGCTCCCCTCCGTTAAGTTCACCCCTCCACTTT | CASSSPPLSSPLHF
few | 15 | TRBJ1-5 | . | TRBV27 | TGTGCCAGCAGTTTACTGGCAGAGGGCAATCAGCCCCAGCATTTT | CASSLLAEGNQPQHF
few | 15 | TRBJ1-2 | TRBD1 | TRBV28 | TGTGCCAGCGCAACCGGGACAGGGGTTTACTATGGCTACACCTTC | CASATGTGVYYGYTF
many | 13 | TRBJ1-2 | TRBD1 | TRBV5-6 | TGTGCCAGCAGCCGACAGGGGGCGAACGGCTACACCTTC | CASSRQGANGYTF
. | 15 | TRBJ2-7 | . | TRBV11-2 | TGTGCCAGCAGCTTAGCAGGTGTAAATTCCAATGAGCAGTACTTC | CASSLAGVNSNEQYF
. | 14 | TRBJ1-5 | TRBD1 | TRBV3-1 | TGTGCCAGCAGCTACACAGGGGGCGGTCAGCCCCAGCATTTT | CASSYTGGGQPQHF
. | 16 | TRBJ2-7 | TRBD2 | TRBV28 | TGTGCCAGCAGTTTATCGGGACTAGCGGGGTCCTACGAGCAGTACTTC | CASSLSGLAGSYEQYF
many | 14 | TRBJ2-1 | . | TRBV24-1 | TGTGCCACCAGTGAACTCCGGGACAACAATGAGCAGTTCTTC | CATSELRDNNEQFF
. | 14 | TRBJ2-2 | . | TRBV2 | TGTGCCAGCAGTGAGGGTAGGCGGCAAGGAGAGCTGTTTTTT | CASSEGRRQGELFF
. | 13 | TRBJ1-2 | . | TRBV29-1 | TGCAGCGTTGGGGGGTTCAGAAACTATGGCTACACCTTC | CSVGGFRNYGYTF
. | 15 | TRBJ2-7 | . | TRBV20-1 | TGCAGTGCTAGACCGCTGGCTGGCGGGAAGTACGAGCAGTACTTC | CSARPLAGGKYEQYF
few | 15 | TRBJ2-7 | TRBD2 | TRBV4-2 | TGTGCCAGCAGCCAAGTTGTCGCGGGAGCCTACGAGCAGTACTTC | CASSQVVAGAYEQYF
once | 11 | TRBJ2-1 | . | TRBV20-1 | TGCAGTGCTAGAGATAGGAAGACCCAGTTCTTC | CSARDRKTQFF
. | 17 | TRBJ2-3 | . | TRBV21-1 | TGTGCCAGCAGCAAAGGTGATAGCGGGGGGGCCGCAGATACGCAGTATTTT | CASSKGDSGGAADTQYF
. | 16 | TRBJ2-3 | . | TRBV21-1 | TGTGCCAGCAGCAGCATCGTGAGTGAGAGCACAGATACGCAGTATTTT | CASSSIVSESTDTQYF
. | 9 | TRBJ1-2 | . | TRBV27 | TGTGCCAGCACCTATGGCTACACCTTC | CASTYGYTF
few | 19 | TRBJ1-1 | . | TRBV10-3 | TGTGCCATCAGTGAGTCATCCCCCGAGGCGGGGAGAAGGGGCGCTGAAGCTTTCTTT | CAISESSPEAGRRGAEAFF
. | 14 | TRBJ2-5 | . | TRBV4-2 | TGTGCCAGCAGCCAAGACCATGGAGTTTCGACCCAGTACTTC | CASSQDHGVSTQYF
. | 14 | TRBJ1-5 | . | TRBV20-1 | TGCAGTGCTAGAGATCCGCAGGGTGGGCAGCCCCAGCATTTT | CSARDPQGGQPQHF
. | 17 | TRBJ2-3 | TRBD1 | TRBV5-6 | TGTGCCAGCAGCTTGCCTCAGGGGGCTCACTTCACAGATACGCAGTATTTT | CASSLPQGAHFTDTQYF
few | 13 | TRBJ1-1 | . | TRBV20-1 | TGCAGTGTCACGGGGAGAACGGGCACTGAAGCTTTCTTT | CSVTGRTGTEAFF
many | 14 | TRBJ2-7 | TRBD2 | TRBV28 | TGTGCCAGCAGGGCGACTAGCTCCCTGGGCGAGCAGTACTTC | CASRATSSLGEQYF
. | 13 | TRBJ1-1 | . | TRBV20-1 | TGCAGTGGCCTCATACAGGGAAACACTGAAACTTTCTTT | CSGLIQGNTETFF
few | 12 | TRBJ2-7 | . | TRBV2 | TGTGCCACCCTGCTCGGGGCCTACGAGCAGTACTTC | CATLLGAYEQYF
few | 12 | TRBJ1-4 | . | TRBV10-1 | TGCGCCAGCAGTGAGTCCACTGGAAAACTGTTTTTT | CASSESTGKLFF
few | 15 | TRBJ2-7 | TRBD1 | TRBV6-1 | TGTGCCAGCAGTGAAACCGGGACAGGGTACTACGAGCAGTACTTC | CASSETGTGYYEQYF
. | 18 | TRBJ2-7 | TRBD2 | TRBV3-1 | TGTGCCAGCAGCCATCAATTAGCGGGAGGGACCAGCTCCCACGAGCAGTACTTC | CASSHQLAGGTSSHEQYF
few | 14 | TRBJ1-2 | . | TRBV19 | TGTGCCAGTAGTACTCCCGGGACGGACTATGGCTACACCTTC | CASSTPGTDYGYTF
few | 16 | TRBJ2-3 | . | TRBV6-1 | TGTGCCAGCAGTGAAGCGCGGGTAGCGGGCACAGATACGCAGTATTTT | CASSEARVAGTDTQYF
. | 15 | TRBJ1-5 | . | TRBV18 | TGTGCCAGCTCACATACAGGGTTAGGCAATCAGCCCCAGCATTTT | CASSHTGLGNQPQHF
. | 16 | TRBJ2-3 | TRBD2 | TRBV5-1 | TGCGCCAGCAGCGCCTCGGCGGGAGCGCACACAGATACGCAGTATTTT | CASSASAGAHTDTQYF
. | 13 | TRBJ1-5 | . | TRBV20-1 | TGCAGTGCTAGAAGGGGGTGGGGACAGCCCCAGCATTTT | CSARRGWGQPQHF
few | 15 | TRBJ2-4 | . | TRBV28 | TGTGCCAGCAGTGCATCCGGGACAGCCAAAAACATTCAGTACTTC | CASSASGTAKNIQYF
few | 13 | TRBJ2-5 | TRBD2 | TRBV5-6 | TGTGCCAGCAGACCGGGACTAGGAGAGACCCAGTACTTC | CASRPGLGETQYF
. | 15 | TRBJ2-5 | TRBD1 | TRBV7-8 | TGTGCCAGCAGCTTAGCGAGGGGACAGTGGGAGACCCAGTACTTC | CASSLARGQWETQYF
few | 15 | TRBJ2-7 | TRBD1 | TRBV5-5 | TGTGCCAGCAGCTTGGAACAGGGGGCCTCCTACGAGCAGTACTTC | CASSLEQGASYEQYF
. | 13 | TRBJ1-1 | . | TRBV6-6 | TGTGCCAGCAGTTACCAAGACAGAGACGAAGCTTTCTTT | CASSYQDRDEAFF
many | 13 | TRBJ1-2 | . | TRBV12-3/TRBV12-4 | TGTGCCAGCAGTTACGGTCATAACTATGGCTACACCTTC | CASSYGHNYGYTF
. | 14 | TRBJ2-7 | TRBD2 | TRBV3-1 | TGTGCCAGCAGCCAGATGGGACTATCCTACGAGCAGTACTTC | CASSQMGLSYEQYF
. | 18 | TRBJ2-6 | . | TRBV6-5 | TGTGCCAGCAGTTACGGGCCAGGGGAGTCCTCTGGGGCCAACGTCCTGACTTTC | CASSYGPGESSGANVLTF